A single sample gave rise to the 29 T cell receptor beta chains below, sequenced in a study of cytomegalovirus exposure and HLA in healthy donors (dated by TCRdb to 2017 to 2019). Library preparation was by the immunoSEQ multiplex PCR assay. For the multiplex PCR, a mixture combining 60 forward primers for TCR Vbeta segments and 13 reverse primers for TCR Jbeta segments was used. Imported from immuneACCESS, the table was reduced by TCRdb to in-frame sequences with V and J called. These copies leave out some clones; in studies compared against another copy, an unresolved V gene accounts for under half, and the cause of the remainder is not known. The sample yields 140,000 to 150,000 clones; about 75% were counted once. Jointly, the top ten make up 1.7% of the sample. Sequencing was performed on PBMCs. The receptor source for this set is a woman in her thirties in good health and CMV-seronegative.

This clone was counted a few times. The gene calls are TRBV10-1 and TRBJ2-2; tentatively, D is TRBD2 (5 bases). The CDR3 sequence is 14 residues long. In germline, CDR1 is WNHNN, CDR2 SYGVQD (reference sequence). V gave up 2 bases and J gave up 5 bases, with 9 bases separating them. The CDR3 loop is CASSEGLNTGELFF. The CDR3 bases are TGCGCCAGCAGTGAGGGACTTAATACCGGGGAGCTGTTTTTT.

This chain connects TRBV15 to TRBJ2-5; perhaps TRBD1 as D (5 bases). V was cut by 0 bases and J by 0 bases, with 17 bases left in between. The CDR3 totals 18 residues. Germline loops: CDR1 LNHNV, CDR2 YYDKDF (reference sequence). The CDR3 DNA reads as TGTGCCACCAGCAGAGACTCAATGACAGCAGAGTACCAAGAGACCCAGTACTTC. This sequence encodes CATSRDSMTAEYQETQYF.

This chain connects TRBV6-5 to TRBJ1-5, with D perhaps TRBD1 (6 bases). This CDR3 contains 15 residues. V lost 3 bases, J lost 0 bases, and 9 bases lay in between. CDR1 MNHEY and CDR2 SVGAGI come from the germline V gene. In DNA form, the CDR3 reads TGTGCCAGCAGTTATGGACAGTATAGCAATCAGCCCCAGCATTTT. Translating it yields CASSYGQYSNQPQHF.

V usage is TRBV7-2 and J usage is TRBJ1-5; a weak D match, TRBD1 (5 bases). The CDR3 covers 16 residues. CDR1 is SGHTA, CDR2 FQGNSA, per germline. V lost 2 bases, J lost 2 bases, and 13 bases lay in between. In DNA, the CDR3 is TGTGCCAGCAGCTTATACCTGGGGCAGGGCAATCAGCCCCAGCATTTT. Its translation is CASSLYLGQGNQPQHF.

The chain joins TRBV11-3 to TRBJ1-2; 10 positions agree with TRBD1. The CDR3 has 14 residues. Germline V CDR1 and CDR2: SGHNT, YENEEA. The ends lost 5 bases at V and 8 bases at J; junction bases unmatched: 8. Here the CDR3 reads CASSPQTGGQGYTF. CDR3 bases: TGTGCCAGCAGCCCGCAGACAGGGGGCCAGGGCTACACCTTC.

The J gene is TRBJ2-3, the V gene TRBV29-1; D perhaps matches TRBD2 (5 bases). Germline loops: CDR1 SQVTM, CDR2 ANQGSEA. V was shortened by 7 bases and J by 6 bases, with 14 bases between the two germline ends. This CDR3 contains 12 residues. The CDR3 region is CSGGREADTQYF. In DNA form, the CDR3 reads TGCAGCGGAGGTCGGGAAGCCGATACGCAGTATTTT.

The rearrangement links TRBV5-4 to TRBJ2-3; 8 nucleotides align to TRBD2. V dropped 3 bases and J dropped 0; count of bases not matched to a gene: 6. Germline-derived CDR1 and CDR2 are SGHNT and YYREEE (reference sequence). The CDR3 extends over 16 amino acids. Here the CDR3 DNA reads TGTGCCAGCAGCTCACGGAAGCGGGGGAGCACAGATACGCAGTATTTT. This translates into CASSSRKRGSTDTQYF.

The J gene is TRBJ1-1, the V gene TRBV11-3; possibly TRBD1 for D (6 bases). Between the trimmed V and J ends, which lost 1 base and 6 bases, there was a span of 15 bases. This CDR3 is built from 15 residues. CDR1 SGHNT and CDR2 YENEEA come from the germline V gene. The CDR3 spells CASSLGQGQHAEAFF. The CDR3 coding sequence is TGTGCCAGCAGCTTAGGGCAGGGGCAACACGCTGAAGCTTTCTTT.

The chain recombines TRBV6-6 with TRBJ2-7, with 10 nucleotides matching TRBD1. V lost 2 bases, J lost 5 bases, and 6 bases stayed unmatched. Looked up from germline, CDR1 is MNHNY and CDR2 is SVGAGI (reference sequence). The CDR3 contains 15 residues. The CDR3 nucleotides are TGTGCCAGCAGTTACACGGGACAGGGGTTCGACGAGCAGTACTTC. Protein product: CASSYTGQGFDEQYF.

The rearrangement joins TRBV18 to TRBJ1-2, with TRBD1 identical over 7 bases. The CDR3 is 14 amino acids. Trimming took 4 bases from V and 1 from J; bases not matched to a gene: 3. The germline V gene encodes CDR1 KGHSH and CDR2 LQKENI. CDR3: CASSRGTDNYGYTF. The CDR3 region has the DNA TGTGCCAGCTCACGAGGGACAGATAACTATGGCTACACCTTC.

This clone was recorded only once. This chain joins TRBV19 and TRBJ1-5, with 7 bases fitting TRBD1. Per the germline V gene, CDR1 is LNHDA and CDR2 is SQIVND (reference sequence). V shed 1 base and J 4 bases; nucleotides not matched to a gene: 4. The CDR3 has 15 amino acids. CDR3 residues: CASSIVQGGNQPQHF. DNA for the CDR3: TGTGCCAGTAGTATAGTTCAGGGGGGTAATCAGCCCCAGCATTTT. Filled out from reference TRBV19 and TRBJ1-5, the complete variable domain reads DGGITQSPKYLFRKEGQNVTLSCEQNLNHDAMYWYRQDPGQGLRLIYYSQIVNDFQKGDIAEGYSVSREKKESFPLTVTSAQKNPTAFYLCASSIVQGGNQPQHFGDGTRLSIL.

The chain employs TRBV25-1 and TRBJ2-2; TRBD1 matches at 11 bases. The trim removed 7 bases at V and 3 bases at J, leaving 1 base unmatched. This CDR3 comprises 14 residues. CDR1 is MGHDK, CDR2 SYGVNS, per germline. The CDR3 here is CASMGQGDTGELFF. For the CDR3, the DNA is TGTGCCAGCATGGGACAGGGGGACACCGGGGAGCTGTTTTTT.

The rearrangement links TRBV21-1 to TRBJ1-1; the listed D gene, TRBD1, was not tested against the DNA. TRBV21-1 is an annotated pseudogene. The CDR3 extends over 13 amino acids. CDR3 coding DNA: TGTGCCAGCAGGGTACAGATGAACACTGAAGCTTTCTTT. It yields the protein CASRVQMNTEAFF.

J is TRBJ2-7 and V is TRBV27, with 7 bases identical to TRBD1. This CDR3 spans 17 amino acids. Trimming at V came to 7 bases and at J to 0 bases, leaving 15 bases not matched to a gene. Germline loops: CDR1 MNHEY, CDR2 SMNVEV (reference sequence). CDR3 protein: CASTPTGAPPSSYEQYF. For the CDR3, the DNA is TGTGCCAGCACCCCAACAGGGGCGCCCCCGAGCTCCTACGAGCAGTACTTC.

J is TRBJ2-2 and V is TRBV6-4, with D perhaps TRBD1 (6 bases). Trimming took 5 bases from V and 2 from J, leaving 12 bases between them. CDR3 length: 15 amino acids. Germline V gene lookup returns CDR1 MRHNA and CDR2 SNTAGT. The CDR3 is CASSPDSLNTGELFF. In DNA, the CDR3 is TGTGCCAGCAGTCCGGACAGCCTCAACACCGGGGAGCTGTTTTTT.

The V and J genes are TRBV7-6 and TRBJ2-3; perhaps TRBD2 as D (6 bases). The CDR3 has 13 residues. Germline V CDR1 and CDR2: SGHVS, FNYEAQ. V lost 1 base to trimming and J lost 6 bases, with 8 bases between them. CDR3 sequence reads: CASSLGAGDTQYF. The CDR3 coding sequence is TGTGCCAGCAGCTTAGGGGCGGGGGATACGCAGTATTTT.

V usage is TRBV5-1 and J usage is TRBJ1-1; possibly TRBD1 for D (6 bases). The CDR3 extends over 15 amino acids. Trimming removed 0 bases at V and 0 bases at J, with 9 bases between. The germline gives CDR1 SGHRS, CDR2 YFSETQ. The CDR3 sequence: CASSLAQGLNTEAFF. CDR3 nucleotides: TGCGCCAGCAGCTTGGCCCAGGGGCTGAACACTGAAGCTTTCTTT.

The chain has TRBV19 and TRBJ1-6, with TRBD1 matching over 12 bases. CDR3 length equals 14 residues. V dropped 10 bases and J dropped 10; count of bases not matched to a gene: 8. Looked up from germline, CDR1 is LNHDA and CDR2 is SQIVND (reference sequence). CDR3 nucleotide sequence: TGTGCCACGGGGACAGGGGGCCTTGGCTCACCCCTCCACTTT. It codes for CATGTGGLGSPLHF.

This clone was observed a few times. V gene TRBV5-4 combines with J gene TRBJ1-2; D may be TRBD1 (5 bases). CDR1 and CDR2 from the germline V gene are SGHNT and YYREEE (reference sequence). The CDR3 runs to 13 residues. V lost 4 bases to trimming and J lost 6 bases, with 13 bases between them. CDR3 nucleotides: TGTGCCAGCAGCCGGTGGGGGGAGAATGGCTACACCTTC. This translates into CASSRWGENGYTF.

This chain connects TRBV6-5 to TRBJ2-3; 9 bases line up with TRBD1. V gave up 7 bases and J gave up 6 bases; unmatched junction bases: 8. The CDR3 has 14 residues. Germline V gene sequence: CDR1 MNHEY, CDR2 SVGAGI. This CDR3 reads CASNLQGARDTQYF. CDR3 coding DNA: TGTGCCAGCAATTTACAGGGGGCACGGGATACGCAGTATTTT.

V gene TRBV9 combines with J gene TRBJ1-6; 9 bases are a match to TRBD1. Germline CDR1 SGDLS, CDR2 YYNGEE. V was clipped by 3 bases and J by 7 bases; unmatched bases: 11. The CDR3 is 17 residues long. The CDR3 reads CASSAGGQGLKNSPLHF. CDR3 coding DNA: TGTGCCAGCAGCGCGGGGGGACAGGGCCTAAAGAATTCACCCCTCCACTTT.

The chain uses TRBV5-4 and TRBJ1-4; 8 bases map to TRBD1. CDR1 is SGHNT, CDR2 YYREEE, per germline (reference sequence). The CDR3 spans 15 residues. Germline trimming cut 0 bases from V and 5 bases from J; bases unmatched to any gene: 3. The CDR3 DNA is TGTGCCAGCAGCTTGGGTTCAGGGGGCAATGAAAAACTGTTTTTT. Encoded protein: CASSLGSGGNEKLFF. Based on the CDR3 plus reference TRBV5-4 and TRBJ1-4, the full variable domain is ETGVTQSPTHLIKTRGQQVTLRCSSQSGHNTVSWYQQALGQGPQFIFQYYREEENGRGNFPPRFSGLQFPNYSSELNVNALELDDSALYLCASSLGSGGNEKLFFGSGTQLSVL.

The chain couples TRBV6-6 to TRBJ2-1; TRBD1 agrees at 9 bases. The CDR3 sequence is 13 residues long. In germline, CDR1 is MNHNY, CDR2 SVGAGI (reference sequence). With 4 bases clipped from V and 10 bases from J, the junction kept 5 bases outside the gene matches. The chain's CDR3 is CASSLQGAREQFF. The CDR3 DNA reads TGTGCCAGCAGTTTACAGGGGGCACGCGAGCAGTTCTTC.

This chain uses TRBV5-4 with TRBJ2-1, with 11 bases aligning to TRBD2. This CDR3 has 18 amino acids. The V gene end was trimmed by 3 bases and the J gene end by 2 bases; junction bases not matched to a gene: 10. Germline CDR1 SGHNT, CDR2 YYREEE (reference sequence). CDR3 in DNA: TGTGCCAGCAGCTGGGGGGGTTCGGGACTAGCGGCCTACAATGAGCAGTTCTTC. This translates into CASSWGGSGLAAYNEQFF.

This chain connects TRBV9 to TRBJ2-7, with D unclear. The CDR3 sequence is 15 residues long. The germline V gene has CDR1 SGDLS and CDR2 YYNGEE. Deletions cut 0 bases from V and 2 bases from J, with 12 bases between. The CDR3 bases are TGTGCCAGCAGCGTAGGGCAGTACCAAACCTACGAGCAGTACTTC. This encodes CASSVGQYQTYEQYF.

This clone was observed a handful of times. This sequence joins TRBV9 and TRBJ2-7, with D possibly TRBD2 on 5 matching bases. The germline V gene encodes CDR1 SGDLS and CDR2 YYNGEE. CDR3 length: 15 residues. V gave up 0 bases and J gave up 0 bases, with 10 bases separating them. The CDR3 nucleotides read TGTGCCAGCAGCGTAGACCCGGGGTTCTCCTACGAGCAGTACTTC. Its protein product is CASSVDPGFSYEQYF.

V and J are TRBV27 and TRBJ1-4; the D is unclear. The CDR3 covers 15 residues. V lost 6 bases and J 3 bases, leaving 14 bases between the germline ends. Looked up from germline, CDR1 is MNHEY and CDR2 is SMNVEV (reference sequence). The CDR3: CASSRRGQPNEKLFF. Here the CDR3 DNA reads TGTGCCAGCAGCCGTAGAGGTCAACCTAATGAAAAACTGTTTTTT. Drawing the rest from reference TRBV27 and TRBJ1-4, the complete variable domain is EAQVTQNPRYLITVTGKKLTVTCSQNMNHEYMSWYRQDPGLGLRQIYYSMNVEVTDKGDVPEGYKVSRKEKRNFPLILESPSPNQTSLYFCASSRRGQPNEKLFFGSGTQLSVL.

The V call is TRBV27, the J call TRBJ1-5; D may be TRBD1 (6 bases). The germline V gene encodes CDR1 MNHEY and CDR2 SMNVEV (reference sequence). Trimming removed 6 bases at V and 1 base at J, with 13 bases between. CDR3 length: 15 residues. CDR3 protein: CASRATGLSNQPQHF. CDR3 in DNA: TGTGCCAGCAGAGCAACAGGGTTAAGCAATCAGCCCCAGCATTTT.

The V and J genes are TRBV29-1 and TRBJ2-1; TRBD1 is a possible D gene (6 bases). The CDR3 covers 15 residues. V lost 6 bases to trimming and J lost 3 bases, with 18 bases between them. In germline, CDR1 is SQVTM, CDR2 ANQGSEA. The CDR3 DNA reads TGCAGCGTACCTAACCCTTTGACAGGCTACAATGAGCAGTTCTTC. This sequence encodes CSVPNPLTGYNEQFF.